Following are 2 T cell receptor beta chains from one sample sequenced in a study of cytomegalovirus exposure and HLA in healthy donors. PCR used 60 Vbeta primers and 13 Jbeta primers. TCRdb's copy holds only in-frame clones and misses some; the assay was immunoSEQ multiplex PCR. The table records 120,000 or so clones, roughly 18% of them present only once. The sequenced material came from PBMCs. All receptors derive from a female donor in good health and CMV-seropositive.

This clone showed up just a few times. J is TRBJ2-1 and V is TRBV5-1; 7 bases map to TRBD2. CDR3 length equals 16 residues. Germline V gives CDR1 SGHRS, CDR2 YFSETQ. J was trimmed by 5 bases and V by 0 bases; bases with no gene match: 8. The CDR3 nucleotides are TGCGCCAGCAGCTTGGCCCCAGCGGGATTGGACAATGAGCAGTTCTTC. Its translation is CASSLAPAGLDNEQFF.

The chain links TRBV10-3 to TRBJ2-3; TRBD2 agrees at 8 bases. CDR1 is ENHRY and CDR2 is SYGVKD in the germline V gene. This CDR3 has 14 amino acids. V dropped 6 bases and J dropped 6; count of bases not matched to a gene: 8. CDR3 nucleotides: TGTGCCATCAGCCGAGCGGGAGACTTCGATACGCAGTATTTT. This encodes CAISRAGDFDTQYF.